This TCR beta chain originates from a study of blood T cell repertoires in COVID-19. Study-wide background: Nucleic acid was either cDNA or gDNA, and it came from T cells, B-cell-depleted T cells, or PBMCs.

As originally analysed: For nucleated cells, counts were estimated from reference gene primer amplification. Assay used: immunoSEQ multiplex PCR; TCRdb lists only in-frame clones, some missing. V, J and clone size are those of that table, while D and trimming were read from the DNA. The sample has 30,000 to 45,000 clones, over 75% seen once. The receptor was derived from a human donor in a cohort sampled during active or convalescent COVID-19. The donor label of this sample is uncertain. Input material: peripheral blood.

The CDR3 coding sequence is TGCGCCAGCAGTATTAACGCGGGAGGAACCGGGGAGCTGTTTTTT. Translation gives CASSINAGGTGELFF. The rearrangement uses TRBV5-1 and TRBJ2-2; 8 bases fit TRBD2. The CDR3 has 15 amino acids. Losses at the gene ends were 5 bases for V and 5 bases for J; bases not matched to a gene: 8. CDR1 is SGHRS and CDR2 is YFSETQ in the germline V gene.